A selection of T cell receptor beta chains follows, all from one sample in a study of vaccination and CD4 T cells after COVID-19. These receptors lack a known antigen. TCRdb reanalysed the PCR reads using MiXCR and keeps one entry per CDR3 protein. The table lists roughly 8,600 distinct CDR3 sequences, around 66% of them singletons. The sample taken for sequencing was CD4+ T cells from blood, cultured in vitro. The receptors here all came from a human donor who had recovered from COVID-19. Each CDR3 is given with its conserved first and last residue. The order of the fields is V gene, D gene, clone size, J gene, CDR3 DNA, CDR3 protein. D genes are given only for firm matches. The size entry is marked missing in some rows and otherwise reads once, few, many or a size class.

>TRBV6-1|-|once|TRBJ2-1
TGTGCCAGCAAGGTAACTTACGACTACAATGAGCAGTTCTTC
CASKVTYDYNEQFF
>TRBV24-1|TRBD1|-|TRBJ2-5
TGTGCCACCAGTGATGCCGGGACAGGGGGCAGGGAGACCCAGTACTTC
CATSDAGTGGRETQYF
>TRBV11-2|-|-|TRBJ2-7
TGTGCCAGCAGCTTAGACCCCGGGGCCACCTACGAGCAGTACTTC
CASSLDPGATYEQYF
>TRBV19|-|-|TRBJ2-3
TGTGCCACCCAGGGATTGGGCACAGATACGCAGTATTTT
CATQGLGTDTQYF
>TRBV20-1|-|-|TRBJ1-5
TGCAGTGCTGAACAGGGTGCAGGCAATCAGCCCCAGCATTTT
CSAEQGAGNQPQHF
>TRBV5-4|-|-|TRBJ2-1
TGTGCCAGCAGCTTGGGGCTAGTCGATGAGCAGTTCTTC
CASSLGLVDEQFF
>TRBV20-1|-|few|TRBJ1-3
TGCAGTGCTAGGGCCTCTGGAAACACCATATATTTT
CSARASGNTIYF
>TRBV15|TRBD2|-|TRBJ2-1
TGTGCCACCAGCAGAGAGACTAGCGAGTACAATGAGCAGTTCTTC
CATSRETSEYNEQFF
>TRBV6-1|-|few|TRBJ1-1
TGTGCCAGCACCCCTGGGAGACTGGACACTGAAGCTTTCTTT
CASTPGRLDTEAFF
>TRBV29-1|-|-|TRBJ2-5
TGCAGCGTTGAACAGGGGGAGACCCAGTACTTC
CSVEQGETQYF
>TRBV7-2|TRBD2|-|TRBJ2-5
TGTGCCAGCAGCCCTAGCGGGGCGAGAGAGACCCAGTACTTC
CASSPSGARETQYF
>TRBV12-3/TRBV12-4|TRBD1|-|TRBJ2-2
TGTGCCAGCAGAGATACGGGACAGGGGACCAACACCGGGGAGCTGTTTTTT
CASRDTGQGTNTGELFF
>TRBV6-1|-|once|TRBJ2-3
TGTGCCAGCAGTCGCCGGGACGGTCCTAGCACAGATACGCAGTATTTT
CASSRRDGPSTDTQYF
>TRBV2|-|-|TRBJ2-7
TGTGCCAGCAGTGAACGCCAGGTGGGGTACGAGCAGTACTTC
CASSERQVGYEQYF
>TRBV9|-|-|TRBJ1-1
TGTGCCAGCAGCGTAAGGGCGGGGGAGTTCACTGAAGCTTTCTTT
CASSVRAGEFTEAFF
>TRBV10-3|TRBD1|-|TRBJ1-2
TGTGCCATCAGCCCTGGACAGGGGAACGGTGGCTACACCTTC
CAISPGQGNGGYTF
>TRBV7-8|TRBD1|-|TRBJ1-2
TGTGCCAGCAGCTTAAGACAGGGGGCAGGGTATGGCTACACCTTC
CASSLRQGAGYGYTF
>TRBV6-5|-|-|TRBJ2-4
TGTGCCAGCAGTTACTCGATGGGGGTCCCGGACATTCAGTACTTC
CASSYSMGVPDIQYF
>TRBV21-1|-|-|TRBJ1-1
TGTGCCAGCAGCAAGTACAGGGAAACTGAAGCTTTCTTT
CASSKYRETEAFF
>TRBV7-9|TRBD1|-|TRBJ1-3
TGTGCCAGCAGCTTAGGACAGGGGGCGGCGGTTGGAAACACCATATATTTT
CASSLGQGAAVGNTIYF
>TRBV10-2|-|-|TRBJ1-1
TGCGCCAGCAGTGTGGGGGTTGCGAACACTGAAGCTTTCTTT
CASSVGVANTEAFF
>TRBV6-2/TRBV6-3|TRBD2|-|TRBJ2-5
TGTGCCAGCAGTTACAACGGGAGGGGGACTAGCCTGGAGACCCAGTACTTC
CASSYNGRGTSLETQYF
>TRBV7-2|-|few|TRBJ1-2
TGTGCCAGCAGCCAACGGACAGACGCGGGAGGCTACACCTTC
CASSQRTDAGGYTF
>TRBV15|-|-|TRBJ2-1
TGTGCCACCAACGCGGGGGCACATGAGCAGTTCTTC
CATNAGAHEQFF
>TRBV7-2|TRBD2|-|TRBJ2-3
TGTGCCAGCAACTTAGCGGGGCCAAGCACAGATACGCAGTATTTT
CASNLAGPSTDTQYF
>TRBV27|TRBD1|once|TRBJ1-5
TGTGCCAGCAGCTCCGGGACAGATAGCAATCAGCCCCAGCATTTT
CASSSGTDSNQPQHF
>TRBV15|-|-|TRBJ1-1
TGTGCCACCAGCAGAGATCACGTGAACACTGAAGCTTTCTTT
CATSRDHVNTEAFF
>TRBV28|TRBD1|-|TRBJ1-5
TGTGCCAGCAGTTTAAGTCGGGGTGGCAGGGGGAGTCAGCCCCAGCATTTT
CASSLSRGGRGSQPQHF
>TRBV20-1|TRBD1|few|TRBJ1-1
TGCAGTGCTAGTAAGGGGACAGGTGACCTTATGAACACTGAAGCTTTCTTT
CSASKGTGDLMNTEAFF
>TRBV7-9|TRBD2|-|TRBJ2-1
TGTGCCAGCAGCTTAGGACTAGCGGGAGGGAATGAGCAGTTCTTC
CASSLGLAGGNEQFF
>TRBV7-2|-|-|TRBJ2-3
TGTGCCAGCAGCTCAATGCACTCTTTGGGGACAGATACGCAGTATTTT
CASSSMHSLGTDTQYF
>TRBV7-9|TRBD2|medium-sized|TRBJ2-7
TGTGCCAGCGTTCTAGCGGGAGGACCCTACGAGCAGTACTTC
CASVLAGGPYEQYF
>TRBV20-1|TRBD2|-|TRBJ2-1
TGCAGTGCTAGATCTAGCGGGAGGGGCCCCCCGGACAATGAGCAGTTCTTC
CSARSSGRGPPDNEQFF
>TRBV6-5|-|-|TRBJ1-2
TGTGCCAGCAGTTACTGGGGGGACATAGCTAACTATGGCTACACCTTC
CASSYWGDIANYGYTF
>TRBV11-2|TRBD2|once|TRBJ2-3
TGTGCCAGCAGCCCCTGGACTAGCAGCACAGATACGCAGTATTTT
CASSPWTSSTDTQYF
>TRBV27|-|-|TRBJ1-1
TGTGCCAGCAGTTCCCAGGGGTATTACACTGAAGCTTTCTTT
CASSSQGYYTEAFF
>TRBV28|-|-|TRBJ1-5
TGTGCCAGCAGTTTATCAGGGAGAGGACAGCCCCAGCATTTT
CASSLSGRGQPQHF
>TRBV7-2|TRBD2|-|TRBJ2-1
TGTGCCAGCAGCTTAGAAGTGTCGGGGGGGAGGGAGCAGTTCTTC
CASSLEVSGGREQFF
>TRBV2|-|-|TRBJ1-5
TGTGCCAGCAATGAGGAGGTTTCTGGCGGTCAGCCCCAGCATTTT
CASNEEVSGGQPQHF
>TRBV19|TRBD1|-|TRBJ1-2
TGTGCCAGTAGTCTGGACAGGGAGGATGGCTACACCTTC
CASSLDREDGYTF
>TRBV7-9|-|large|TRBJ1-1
TGTGCCAGCACCCCTCTAGAGAACACTGAAGCTTTCTTT
CASTPLENTEAFF
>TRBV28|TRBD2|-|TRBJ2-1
TGTGCCAGCAGTTTCTCGGCGGGAGTTTCCTACAATGAGCAGTTCTTC
CASSFSAGVSYNEQFF
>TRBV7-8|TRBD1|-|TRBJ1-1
TGTGCCAGCAGGTCGAAACAGGGGAGCACTGAAGCTTTCTTT
CASRSKQGSTEAFF
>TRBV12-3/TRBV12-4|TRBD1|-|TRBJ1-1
TGTGCCAGCAGCTGGGACAGGAGAAACACTGAAGCTTTCTTT
CASSWDRRNTEAFF
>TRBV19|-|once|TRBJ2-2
TGTGCCAGTAGTTTTAGCACCGGGGAGCTGTTTTTT
CASSFSTGELFF
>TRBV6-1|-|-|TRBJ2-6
TGTGCCAGCACTACCCTCCTTCTGGGTCTCGGTGGGGCCAACGTCCTGACTTTC
CASTTLLLGLGGANVLTF
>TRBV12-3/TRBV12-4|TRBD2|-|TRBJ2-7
TGTGCCAGCAGTCCTGGACTAGCGGGGGGATTACACGAGCAGTACTTC
CASSPGLAGGLHEQYF
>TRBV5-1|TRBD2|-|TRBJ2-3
TGCGCCAGCAGCTTGGGTTCCAGCGGGAGCAAGGATACGCAGTATTTT
CASSLGSSGSKDTQYF
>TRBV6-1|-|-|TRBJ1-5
TGTGCCAGCAGGGTGGGACTTTATAGCAATCAGCCCCAGCATTTT
CASRVGLYSNQPQHF
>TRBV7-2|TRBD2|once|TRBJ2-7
TGTGCCAGCAGCGGGGGGACTAGCGGGAGCGAGCAGTACTTC
CASSGGTSGSEQYF
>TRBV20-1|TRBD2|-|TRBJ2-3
TGCAGTGCTAGTCTCGGGACTAGCGGTCGTGGCACAGATACGCAGTATTTT
CSASLGTSGRGTDTQYF
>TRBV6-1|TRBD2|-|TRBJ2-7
TGTGCCAGCAGCCCCTTACGGGGGGGCTCCTCCTACGAGCAGTACTTC
CASSPLRGGSSYEQYF
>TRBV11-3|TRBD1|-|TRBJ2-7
TGTGCCAGCAGCCCCCGGGACAGGGGGCAATACGAGCAGTACTTC
CASSPRDRGQYEQYF
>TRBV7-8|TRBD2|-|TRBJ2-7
TGTGCCAGCAGCCCTAGCGGGGGGCTTAACGAGCAGTACTTC
CASSPSGGLNEQYF
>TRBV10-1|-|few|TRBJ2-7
TGCGCCAGCAGTTTTGAATCTGGACGCGAGCAGTACTTC
CASSFESGREQYF
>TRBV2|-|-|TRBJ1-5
TGTGCCAGCAGCGACCGGGACGGCGAACAGCCCCAGCATTTT
CASSDRDGEQPQHF
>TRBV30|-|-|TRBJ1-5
TGTGCCTGGAGACCTTTAGGGGGAGTCGGCAATCAGCCCCAGCATTTT
CAWRPLGGVGNQPQHF
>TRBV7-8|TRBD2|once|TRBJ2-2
TGTGCCAGCAGCTCCACCGTTAGCGGGGGGAACACCGGGGAGCTGTTTTTT
CASSSTVSGGNTGELFF
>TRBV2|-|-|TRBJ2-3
TGTGCCAGCAGTGTGGGAGCCCGCACAGATACGCAGTATTTT
CASSVGARTDTQYF